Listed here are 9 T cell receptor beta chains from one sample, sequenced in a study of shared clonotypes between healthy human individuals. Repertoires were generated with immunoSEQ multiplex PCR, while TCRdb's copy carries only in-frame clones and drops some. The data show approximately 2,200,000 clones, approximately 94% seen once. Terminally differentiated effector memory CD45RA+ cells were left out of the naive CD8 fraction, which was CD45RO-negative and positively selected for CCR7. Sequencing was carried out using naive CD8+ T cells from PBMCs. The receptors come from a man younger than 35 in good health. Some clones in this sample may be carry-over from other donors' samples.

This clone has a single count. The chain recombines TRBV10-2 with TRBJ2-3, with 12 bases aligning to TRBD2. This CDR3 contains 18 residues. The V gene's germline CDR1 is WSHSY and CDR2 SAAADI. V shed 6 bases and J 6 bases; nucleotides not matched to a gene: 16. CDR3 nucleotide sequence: TGCGCCAGCAGCGAACTCACCGCTAGCGGGAGGGCCGAGGATACGCAGTATTTT. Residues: CASSELTASGRAEDTQYF.

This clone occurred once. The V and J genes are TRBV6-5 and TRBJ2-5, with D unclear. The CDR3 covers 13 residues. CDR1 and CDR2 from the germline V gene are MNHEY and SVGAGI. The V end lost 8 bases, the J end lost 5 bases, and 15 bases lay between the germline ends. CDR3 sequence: CASRRRSAETQYF. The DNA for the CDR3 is TGTGCCAGCCGAAGGCGGTCCGCGGAGACCCAGTACTTC.

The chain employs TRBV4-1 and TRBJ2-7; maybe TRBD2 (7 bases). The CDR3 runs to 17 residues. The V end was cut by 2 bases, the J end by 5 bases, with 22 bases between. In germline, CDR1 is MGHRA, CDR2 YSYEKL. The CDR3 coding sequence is TGCGCCAGCAGCCAAACGCCAGAAAGGGGGGGTTCCAACGAGCAGTACTTC. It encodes CASSQTPERGGSNEQYF.

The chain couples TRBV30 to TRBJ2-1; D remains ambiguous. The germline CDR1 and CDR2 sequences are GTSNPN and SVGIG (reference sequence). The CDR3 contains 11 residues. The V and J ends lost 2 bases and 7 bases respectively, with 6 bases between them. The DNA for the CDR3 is TGTGCCTGGAGTAACGGTAATGAGCAGTTCTTC. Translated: CAWSNGNEQFF.

The CDR3 loop is CASSKAGDYNEQFF. The CDR3 region has the DNA TGTGCCAGCTCAAAAGCGGGAGACTACAATGAGCAGTTCTTC. This sequence joins TRBV11-3 and TRBJ2-1; TRBD2 agrees at 8 bases. The CDR3 covers 14 residues. J lost 3 bases, V lost 8 bases, and 6 bases had no gene match. Germline CDR1 is SGHNT and CDR2 is YENEEA. The variable domain in full, with the rest retrieved from reference TRBV11-3 and TRBJ2-1, is EAGVVQSPRYKIIEKKQPVAFWCNPISGHNTLYWYLQNLGQGPELLIRYENEEAVDDSQLPKDRFSAERLKGVDSTLKIQPAELGDSAVYLCASSKAGDYNEQFFGPGTRLTVL.

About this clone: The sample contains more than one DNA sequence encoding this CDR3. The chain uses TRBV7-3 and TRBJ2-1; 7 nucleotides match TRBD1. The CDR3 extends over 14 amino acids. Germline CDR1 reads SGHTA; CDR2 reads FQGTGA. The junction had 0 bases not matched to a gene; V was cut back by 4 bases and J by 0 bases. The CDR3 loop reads CASSSGGSYNEQFF. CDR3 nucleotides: TGTGCCAGCAGCTCAGGGGGCTCCTACAATGAGCAGTTCTTC.

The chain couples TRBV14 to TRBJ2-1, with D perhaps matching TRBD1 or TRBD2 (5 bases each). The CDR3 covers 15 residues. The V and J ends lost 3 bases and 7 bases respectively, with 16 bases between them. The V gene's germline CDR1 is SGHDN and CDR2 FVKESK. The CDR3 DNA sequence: TGTGCCAGCAGCCAGAGACCGGGGCGGGTTAATGAGCAGTTCTTC. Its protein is CASSQRPGRVNEQFF.

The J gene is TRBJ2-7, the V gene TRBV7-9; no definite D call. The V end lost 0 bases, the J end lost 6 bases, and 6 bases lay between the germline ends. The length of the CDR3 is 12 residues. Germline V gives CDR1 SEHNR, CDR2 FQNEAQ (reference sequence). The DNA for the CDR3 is TGTGCCAGCAGCTTAGCAGGATCCGAGCAGTACTTC. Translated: CASSLAGSEQYF.

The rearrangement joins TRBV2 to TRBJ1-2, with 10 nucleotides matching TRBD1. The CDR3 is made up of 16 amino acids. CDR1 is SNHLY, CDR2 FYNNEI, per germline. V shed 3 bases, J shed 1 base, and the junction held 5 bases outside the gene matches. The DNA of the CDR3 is TGTGCCAGCAGTGAGATGACAGGGGGCTTTAACTATGGCTACACCTTC. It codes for CASSEMTGGFNYGYTF.